This record looks at one T cell receptor (beta chain) sequence and its context. The data are from a study of shared clonotypes between healthy human individuals. About the study: For every donor, three CD4 naive, three CD4 memory, two CD8 naive and one CD8 memory plates were used.

V was shortened by 1 base and J by 1 base, with 13 bases between the two germline ends. CDR3 size: 16 residues. In germline, CDR1 is SEHNR, CDR2 FQNEAQ (reference sequence). Assay execution proceeded at the deep level. Each replicate PCR on the sorted subsets used 200 to 250 ng DNA (around 31,000 T cell genomes). Measured with immunoSEQ multiplex PCR; TCRdb has only the in-frame clones, and not every one. The top ten clones hold approximately 0.4% of a sample with under 2.5 million clones, 92% of them seen once. This sequence was found in a man aged 18-30 years in good health. Some clones in this sample may be carry-over from other donors' samples. The rearrangement links TRBV7-9 to TRBJ1-1; D is ambiguous. The sample was naive CD4+ T cells from PBMCs. Subset indicated: CD45RA+ positively selected. Here the CDR3 reads CASSLGSGIQNTEAFF. The DNA of the CDR3 is TGTGCCAGCAGCTTAGGCTCGGGGATTCAGAACACTGAAGCTTTCTTT. Full variable domain (missing parts from reference TRBV7-9 and TRBJ1-1): DTGVSQNPRHKITKRGQNVTFRCDPISEHNRLYWYRQTLGQGPEFLTYFQNEAQLEKSRLLSDRFSAERPKGSFSTLEIQRTEQGDSAMYLCASSLGSGIQNTEAFFGQGTRLTVV.